The present entry profiles one T cell receptor (beta chain) with its context. Its antigen specificity is not known. Nothing much larger sits one base from this clone, and base qualities are not available. CD8 naive samples consisted of CD45RO-negative cells that were positively selected for CCR7, yielding a CD45RA+CCR7+ population without TemRA cells. The donors were healthy, HIV-negative adults who had no recently reported acute infections or vaccinations. Only Caucasian adults living in Nashville, Tennessee, USA were represented among the donors. After blood collection by leukapheresis, PBMCs were isolated using Ficoll-Histopaque density gradient centrifugation and then cryopreserved in the vapor phase of liquid nitrogen. Analytical flow cytometry was used to check the purity and quantity of each magnetically sorted T cell population. Each sorted fraction had its genomic DNA isolated and then quantified by UV absorbance on a Nanodrop 2000c.

The data originate from a study of shared clonotypes between healthy human individuals (dated by TCRdb to between 2020 and 2021). For the wider study: The cohort included three men and a couple of women between 18 and 49 years of age. Per donor, three plates each were used for CD4 naive and CD4 memory, two for CD8 naive, and one for CD8 memory. To estimate repertoire size and how much clonotypes are shared between individuals, the study performed deep sequencing of blood TCR repertoires from about five healthy adults. To increase sequencing depth and limit assay-specific biases, TCR repertoire library preparation and sequencing were carried out by different laboratories using diverse techniques. Leukapheresis yielded between about 0.9 and 9 billion PBMCs per donor. Overall results and qualifications from the work: The genetic and exposure-history diversity represented was limited by the small number of donors. About 5% of naive CD4, 3% to 3.5% of naive CD8, about 2.4% of memory CD4, and more than 0.35% of memory CD8 clonotypes were shared across a few donors. Incomplete sequencing was indicated by rarefaction of sorted-subset datasets, despite the large sequencing depth. Naive subsets generally had larger estimated clonotype richness than memory subsets did. Sampling was restricted to blood, and TCR repertoires in tissues likely differ from the TCR repertoires found in blood. Compared with non-shared clonotypes, clonotypes shared by all four sorted-subset donors had higher generation probabilities. Pairwise subsampling indicated that sequencing depth was expected to affect the degree of clonotype sharing among donors.

Ends trimmed: V by 1 base, J by 2 bases; bases unmatched to a gene: 6. Per the germline V gene (reference sequence), SEHNR is the CDR1 and FQNEAQ is the CDR2. The CDR3 covers 17 residues, taking in both the cysteine and the phenylalanine. The only DNA kept is the CDR3, 51 bases in frame from the first base. TCR CDR3 regions were amplified from genomic DNA by multiplex PCR using the deep immunoSEQ assay. For each cell subset, the extracted genomic DNA was distributed evenly across all wells of several immunoSEQ 96-well plates, and each plate served as one replicate. For sorted subsets, roughly 0.2 ug genomic DNA, equal to tens of thousands of T cell genomes, was loaded into each replicate PCR. Purified libraries were measured with a Qubit 3.0 fluorometer, size-checked on a Bioanalyzer 2100, and measured again with the KAPA Library Quantification kit. Every immunoSEQ 96-well plate was sequenced on a separate single-read 150-cycle Illumina NextSeq 550 flow cell. The authors' analysis ran thus. Because the immunoSEQ output held only junctional sequences and lacked quality scores, the filtering could not match the filtering applied to full-length reads. Sequences were annotated with PyIR, a Python wrapper for IgBLAST v1.9, using IMGT germline references to assign V/J genes and CDR3. Reads were removed for weak V/J assignments (E-value above 1e-6), missing CDR3, stop codons, out-of-frame junctions, or ambiguous translated residues. V3J clonotypes were defined as sequences sharing an identical inferred V gene, J gene, and CDR3 amino acid sequence. Percentage overlap between repertoires was computed as shared unique clonotypes divided by the size of the smaller repertoire. Richness of each repertoire was evaluated using RTK rarefaction, the Chao1 estimator, and Recon v2.1 estimates of unobserved clonotypes. OLGA was used to compute generation probabilities for all TCRbeta clonotypes that the gDNA method yielded from a handful of donors. The source is immuneACCESS, and TCRdb retained only in-frame sequences with V and J called. Part of the clones is not carried over; for the studies checked, unresolved V genes explain less than half of this, and the remainder is unexplained. Clonal size and the V and J genes are those of that table, whereas D and trimming came from the DNA. A total of over 800,000 clones appear in this sample, around 92% of them only once. 24% of the sample belongs to the ten largest clones.

This TCR was sampled from a man aged 30 to 39 in good health. The sample taken for sequencing was naive CD8+ T cells sorted from blood. Interpreted using the paper, the cell subset or site label stands for: CD45RA+CCR7+. This sequence uses TRBV7-9 and TRBJ1-4; the junction holds 8 bases that match TRBD1. The CDR3 protein sequence reads: CASSLDAGGVTNEKLFF. The nucleotides read TGTGCCAGCAGCTTAGACGCAGGGGGCGTCACTAATGAAAAACTGTTTTTT.